The TCR beta chain described here comes from a study of cytomegalovirus exposure and HLA in healthy donors. Whole-study findings and limits: In the analysis, some V segments, TRBV6-2 and TRBV6-3 included, were excluded as indistinguishable. Researchers reported from a later analysis that most CMV-associated TCR beta chains appeared HLA-restricted. Most subjects' HLA-A and HLA-B alleles were reportedly predicted from TCR beta sequences. With DRB1 most and HLA-C fewest, TCR association rates differed between HLA loci in a later analysis.

A multiplex PCR was run with 60 Vbeta primers and 13 Jbeta primers. This table comes from immunoSEQ multiplex PCR, and its TCRdb copy is limited to in-frame clones, with some not included. The data contain some 130,000 clones, approximately 80% of them singletons. As to this clone: Antigen unknown.

This CDR3 region has 16 residues. Germline CDR1 MNHNY, CDR2 SVGAGI (reference sequence). J lost 4 bases, V lost 2 bases, and 8 bases had no gene match. The chain couples TRBV6-6 to TRBJ2-7, with TRBD2 identical over 10 bases. The TCR originated in a man between 40 and 49 years old in good health and CMV-seronegative. The sample comprised PBMCs. The CDR3 reads CASSYRTSGVWYEQYF. As DNA, the CDR3 is TGTGCCAGCAGTTACCGCACTAGCGGGGTTTGGTACGAGCAGTACTTC.